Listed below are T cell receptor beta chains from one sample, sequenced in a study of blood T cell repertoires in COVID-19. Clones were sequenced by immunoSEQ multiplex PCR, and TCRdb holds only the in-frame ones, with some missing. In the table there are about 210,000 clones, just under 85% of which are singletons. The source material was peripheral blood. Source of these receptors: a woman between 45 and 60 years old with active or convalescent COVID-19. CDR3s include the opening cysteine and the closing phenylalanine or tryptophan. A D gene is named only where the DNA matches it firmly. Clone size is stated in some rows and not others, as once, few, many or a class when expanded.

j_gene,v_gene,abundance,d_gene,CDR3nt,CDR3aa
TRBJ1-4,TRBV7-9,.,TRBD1,TGTGCCAGCAGCTCCGGGACAGGAAATAATGAAAAACTGTTTTTT,CASSSGTGNNEKLFF
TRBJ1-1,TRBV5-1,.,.,TGCGCCAGCAGCTTGGTCCTTCCGAACACTGAAGCTTTCTTT,CASSLVLPNTEAFF
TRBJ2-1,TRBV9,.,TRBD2,TGTGCCAGCAGCGTCTTTAGCGGGTATGAGCAGTTCTTC,CASSVFSGYEQFF
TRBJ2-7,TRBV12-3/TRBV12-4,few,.,TGTGCCAGCAGTTTTTTCCCGGGCGAGCAGTACTTC,CASSFFPGEQYF
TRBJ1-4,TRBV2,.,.,TGTGCCAGCAGTGCCGGGAATAGTAATGAAAAACTGTTTTTT,CASSAGNSNEKLFF
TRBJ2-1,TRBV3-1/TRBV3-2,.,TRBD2,TGTGCCAGCAGCCAGGGGGGGAGGGACCGGTTCTTC,CASSQGGRDRFF
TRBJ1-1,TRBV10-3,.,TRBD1,TGTGCCAGCACGGAGGGACAGTGGATGAACACTGAAGCTTTCTTT,CASTEGQWMNTEAFF
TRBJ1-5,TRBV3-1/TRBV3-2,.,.,TGTGCCAGCAGCCAAGATGATCACAGGGTAGGCAATCAGCCCCAGCATTTT,CASSQDDHRVGNQPQHF
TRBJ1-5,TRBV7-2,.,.,TGTGCCAGCAGCTTATTGGCGGTTAGCAATCAGCCCCAGCATTTT,CASSLLAVSNQPQHF
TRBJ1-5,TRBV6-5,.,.,TGTGCCAGCAGTTACATGAGGGGGACTCAGCCCCAGCATTTT,CASSYMRGTQPQHF
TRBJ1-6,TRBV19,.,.,TGTGCCAGTAGAATGGGCAGGGTCTCCTATAATTCACCCCTCCACTTT,CASRMGRVSYNSPLHF
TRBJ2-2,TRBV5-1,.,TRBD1,TGCGCCAGCAGCTGGGGGACAGGGTCCGGGGAGCTGTTTTTT,CASSWGTGSGELFF
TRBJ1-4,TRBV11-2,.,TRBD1,TGTGCCAGCAGCCCCGGGACAGGCGGTGAAAAACTGTTTTTT,CASSPGTGGEKLFF
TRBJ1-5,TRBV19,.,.,TGTGCCAGTAGTACAAAGGGGCCCCAGCCCCAGCATTTT,CASSTKGPQPQHF
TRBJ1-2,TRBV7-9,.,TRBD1,TGTGCCAGCAGCCCGACCCTACAGGGGAAGGGTGGCTACACCTTC,CASSPTLQGKGGYTF
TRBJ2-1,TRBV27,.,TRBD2,TGTGCCAGCAGGGGCGGGAGTTGGCACAATGAGCAGTTCTTC,CASRGGSWHNEQFF
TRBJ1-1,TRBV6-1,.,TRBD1,TGTGCCAGCAGTGAAGCTCGGACAGGGACGCTGTCCGGATTGAACACTGAAGCTTTCTTT,CASSEARTGTLSGLNTEAFF
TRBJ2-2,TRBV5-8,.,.,TGTGCCAGCAGTTGGAGGGGTAGTGGGGACACCGGGGAGCTGTTTTTT,CASSWRGSGDTGELFF
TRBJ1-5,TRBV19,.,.,TGTGCCAGTACCCCGGGGAGGGTCAATCAGCCCCAGCATTTT,CASTPGRVNQPQHF
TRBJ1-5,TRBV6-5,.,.,TGTGCCACACTACAGGGAAATTTCAATCAGCCCCAGCATTTT,CATLQGNFNQPQHF
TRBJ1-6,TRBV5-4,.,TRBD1,TGTGCCAGCAGCTTGGGGGACAGGGAATCACCCCTCCACTTT,CASSLGDRESPLHF
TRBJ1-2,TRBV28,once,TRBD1,TGTGCCAGCAGTCGGACAGGGAACTATGGCTACACCTTC,CASSRTGNYGYTF
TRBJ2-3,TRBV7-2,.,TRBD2,TGTGCCAGCAGCTTAGCGGGAGGGCGACTAGCGGGAGCGACAGATACGCAGTATTTT,CASSLAGGRLAGATDTQYF
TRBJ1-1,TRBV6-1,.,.,TGTGCCAGCAGTGAAGGAGACACCGGTGAAGCTTTCTTT,CASSEGDTGEAFF
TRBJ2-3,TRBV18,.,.,TGTGCCAGCTCACTTGACCCGGGAGATACGCAGTATTTT,CASSLDPGDTQYF
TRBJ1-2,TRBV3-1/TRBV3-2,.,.,TGTGCCAGCAGCCAAGATACAGGGTCCCTTTTTTATGGCTACACCTTC,CASSQDTGSLFYGYTF
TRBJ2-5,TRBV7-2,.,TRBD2,TGTGCCAGCAGTCCCGGGACTAGCAAAGAGACCCAGTACTTC,CASSPGTSKETQYF
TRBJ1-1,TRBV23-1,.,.,TGCGCCAGCAGTCACGGAGGGCGGGAAGGCACTGAAGCTTTCTTT,CASSHGGREGTEAFF
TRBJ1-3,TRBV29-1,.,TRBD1,TGCAGCGTTGAGATCAGGGGGTCGTTAAACACCATATATTTT,CSVEIRGSLNTIYF